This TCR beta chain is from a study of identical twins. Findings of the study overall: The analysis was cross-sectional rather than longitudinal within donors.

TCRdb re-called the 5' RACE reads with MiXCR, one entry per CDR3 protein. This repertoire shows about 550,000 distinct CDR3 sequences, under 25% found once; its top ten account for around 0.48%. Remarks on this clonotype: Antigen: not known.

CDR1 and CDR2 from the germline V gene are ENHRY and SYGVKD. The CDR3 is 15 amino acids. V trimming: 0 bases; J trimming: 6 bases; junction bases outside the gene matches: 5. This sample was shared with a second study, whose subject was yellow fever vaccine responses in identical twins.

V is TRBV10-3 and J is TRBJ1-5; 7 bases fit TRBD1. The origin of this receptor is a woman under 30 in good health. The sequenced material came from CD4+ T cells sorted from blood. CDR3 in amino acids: CAISESPGGGQPQHF. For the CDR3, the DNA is TGTGCCATCAGTGAGTCCCCAGGGGGAGGTCAGCCCCAGCATTTT.